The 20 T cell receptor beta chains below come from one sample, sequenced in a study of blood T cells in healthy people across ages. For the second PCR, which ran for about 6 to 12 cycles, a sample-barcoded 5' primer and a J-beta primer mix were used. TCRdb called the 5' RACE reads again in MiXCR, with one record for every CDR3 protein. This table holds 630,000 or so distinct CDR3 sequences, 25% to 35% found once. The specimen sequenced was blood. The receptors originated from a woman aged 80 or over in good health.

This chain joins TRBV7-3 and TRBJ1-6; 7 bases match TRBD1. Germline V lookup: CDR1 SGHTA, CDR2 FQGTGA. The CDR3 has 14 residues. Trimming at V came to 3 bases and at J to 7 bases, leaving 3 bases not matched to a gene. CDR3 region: CASSFGTENSPLHF. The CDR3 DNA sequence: TGTGCCAGCAGCTTTGGGACAGAGAATTCACCCCTCCACTTT.

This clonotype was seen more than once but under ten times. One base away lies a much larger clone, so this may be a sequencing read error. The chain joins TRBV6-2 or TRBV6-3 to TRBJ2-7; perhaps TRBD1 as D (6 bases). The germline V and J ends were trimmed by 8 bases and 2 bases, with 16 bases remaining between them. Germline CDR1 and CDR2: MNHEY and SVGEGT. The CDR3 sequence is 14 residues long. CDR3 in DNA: TGTGCCAGCGGTTCCGGGACACGAACCTACGAGCAGTACTTC. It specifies CASGSGTRTYEQYF.

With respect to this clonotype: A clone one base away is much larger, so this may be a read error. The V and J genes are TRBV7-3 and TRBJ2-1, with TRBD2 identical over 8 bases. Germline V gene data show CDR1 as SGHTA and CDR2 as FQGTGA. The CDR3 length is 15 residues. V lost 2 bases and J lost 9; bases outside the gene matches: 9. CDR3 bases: TGTGCCAGCAGCTTAGGGCGGGGGGACCAAAGTGAGCAGTTCTTC. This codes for CASSLGRGDQSEQFF.

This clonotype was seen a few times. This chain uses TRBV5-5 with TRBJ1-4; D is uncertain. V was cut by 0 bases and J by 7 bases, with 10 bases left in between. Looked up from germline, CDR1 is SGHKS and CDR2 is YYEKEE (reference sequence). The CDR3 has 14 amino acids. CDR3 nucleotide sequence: TGTGCCAGCAGCTTGGAGGGAGGACGTGAAAAACTGTTTTTT. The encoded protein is CASSLEGGREKLFF.

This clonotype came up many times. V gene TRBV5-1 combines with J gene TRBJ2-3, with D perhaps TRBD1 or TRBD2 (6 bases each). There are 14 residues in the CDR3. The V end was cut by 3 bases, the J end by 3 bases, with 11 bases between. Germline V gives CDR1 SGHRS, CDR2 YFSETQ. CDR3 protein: CASSSRGDTDTQYF. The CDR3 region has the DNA TGCGCCAGCAGCTCTAGGGGGGATACAGATACGCAGTATTTT.

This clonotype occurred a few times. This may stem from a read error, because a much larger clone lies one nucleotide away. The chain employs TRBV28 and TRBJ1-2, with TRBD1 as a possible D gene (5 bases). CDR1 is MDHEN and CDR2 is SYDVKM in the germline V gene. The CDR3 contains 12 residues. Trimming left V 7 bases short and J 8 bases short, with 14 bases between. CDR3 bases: TGTGCCAGCAAAGCAGGGAGGGAGGGCTACACCTTC. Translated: CASKAGREGYTF.

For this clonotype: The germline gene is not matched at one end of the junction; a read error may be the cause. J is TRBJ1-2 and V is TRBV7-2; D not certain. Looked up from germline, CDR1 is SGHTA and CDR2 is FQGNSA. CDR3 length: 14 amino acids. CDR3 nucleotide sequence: TGTGCCAGCAGCTTAGCGGGCAGTAACCATGGCTACACCTTC. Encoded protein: CASSLAGSNHGYTF.

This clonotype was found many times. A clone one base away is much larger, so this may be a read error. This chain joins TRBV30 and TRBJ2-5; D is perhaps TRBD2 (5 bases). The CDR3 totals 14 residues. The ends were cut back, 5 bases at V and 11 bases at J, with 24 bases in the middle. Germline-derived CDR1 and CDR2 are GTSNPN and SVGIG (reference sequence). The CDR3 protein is CAWGRSPSLPEQYF. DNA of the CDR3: TGTGCCTGGGGTCGTAGTCCTAGCTTACCTGAGCAGTACTTC.

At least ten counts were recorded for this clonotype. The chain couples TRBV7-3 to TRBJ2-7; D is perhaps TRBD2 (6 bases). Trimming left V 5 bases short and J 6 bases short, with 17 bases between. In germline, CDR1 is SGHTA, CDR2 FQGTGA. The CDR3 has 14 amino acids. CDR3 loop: CASSPDRGSGEQYF. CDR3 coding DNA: TGTGCCAGCAGCCCAGACCGGGGGTCGGGCGAGCAGTACTTC.

CDR3 sequence (DNA): TGTGCCAGCAGTTTCGAGGGGGGAAAGGGCTACACCTTC. Translation gives CASSFEGGKGYTF. The V gene is TRBV12-3 or TRBV12-4, the J gene TRBJ1-2; a weak D match, TRBD1 (6 bases). The CDR3 runs 13 residues. Trimming left V 3 bases short and J 8 bases short, with 13 bases between.

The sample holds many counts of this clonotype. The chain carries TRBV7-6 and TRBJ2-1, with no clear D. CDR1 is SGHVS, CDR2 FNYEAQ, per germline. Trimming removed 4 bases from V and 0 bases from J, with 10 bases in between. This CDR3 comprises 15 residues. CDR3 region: CASSSLDGSYNEQFF. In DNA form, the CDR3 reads TGTGCCAGCAGCTCCTTAGATGGCTCCTACAATGAGCAGTTCTTC.

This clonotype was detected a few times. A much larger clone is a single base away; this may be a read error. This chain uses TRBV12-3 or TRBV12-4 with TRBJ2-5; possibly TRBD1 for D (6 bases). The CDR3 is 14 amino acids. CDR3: CAGSLRGQEETQYF. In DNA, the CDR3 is TGTGCCGGCAGTTTAAGGGGACAAGAAGAGACCCAGTACTTC.

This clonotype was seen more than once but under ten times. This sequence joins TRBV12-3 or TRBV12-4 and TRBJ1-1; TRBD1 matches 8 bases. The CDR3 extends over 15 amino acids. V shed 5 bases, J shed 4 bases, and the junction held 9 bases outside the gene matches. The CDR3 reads CASSGWTGRVTEAFF. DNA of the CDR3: TGTGCCAGCAGTGGTTGGACAGGGAGGGTCACTGAAGCTTTCTTT.

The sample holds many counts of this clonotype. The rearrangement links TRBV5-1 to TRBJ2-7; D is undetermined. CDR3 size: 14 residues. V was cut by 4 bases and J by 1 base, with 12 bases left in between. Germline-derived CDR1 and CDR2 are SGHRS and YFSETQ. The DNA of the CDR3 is TGCGCCAGCAGCCGGACGGCCAGTTCCTACGAGCAGTACTTC. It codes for CASSRTASSYEQYF.

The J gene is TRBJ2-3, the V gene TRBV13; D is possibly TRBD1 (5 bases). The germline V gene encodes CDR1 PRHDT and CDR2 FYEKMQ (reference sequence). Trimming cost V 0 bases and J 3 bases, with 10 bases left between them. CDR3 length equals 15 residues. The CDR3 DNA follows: TGTGCCAGCAGCTTAGGAGGGGCCTGGACAGATACGCAGTATTTT. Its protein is CASSLGGAWTDTQYF. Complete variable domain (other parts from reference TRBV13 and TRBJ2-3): AAGVIQSPRHLIKEKRETATLKCYPIPRHDTVYWYQQGPGQDPQFLISFYEKMQSDKGSIPDRFSAQQFSDYHSELNMSSLELGDSALYFCASSLGGAWTDTQYFGPGTRLTVL.

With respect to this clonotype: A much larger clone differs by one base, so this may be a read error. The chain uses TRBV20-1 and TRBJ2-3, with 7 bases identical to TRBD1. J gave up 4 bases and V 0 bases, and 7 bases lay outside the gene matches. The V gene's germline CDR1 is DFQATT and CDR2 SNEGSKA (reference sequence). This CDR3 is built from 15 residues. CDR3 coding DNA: TGCAGTGCTAGAGATCCAGGGGGAGTGTCAGATACGCAGTATTTT. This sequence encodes CSARDPGGVSDTQYF.

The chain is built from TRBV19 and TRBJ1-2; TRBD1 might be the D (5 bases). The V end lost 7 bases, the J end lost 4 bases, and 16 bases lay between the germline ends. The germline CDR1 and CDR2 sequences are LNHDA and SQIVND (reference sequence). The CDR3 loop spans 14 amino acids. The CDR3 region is CASKRGSDVYGYTF. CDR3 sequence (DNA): TGTGCCAGTAAAAGGGGCAGCGACGTCTATGGCTACACCTTC.

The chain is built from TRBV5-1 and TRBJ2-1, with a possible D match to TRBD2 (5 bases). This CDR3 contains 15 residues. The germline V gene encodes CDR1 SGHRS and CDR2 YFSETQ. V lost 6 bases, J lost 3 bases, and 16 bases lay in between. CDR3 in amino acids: CASTPLAEDYNEQFF. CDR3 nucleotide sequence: TGCGCCAGCACCCCTCTGGCGGAGGACTACAATGAGCAGTTCTTC.

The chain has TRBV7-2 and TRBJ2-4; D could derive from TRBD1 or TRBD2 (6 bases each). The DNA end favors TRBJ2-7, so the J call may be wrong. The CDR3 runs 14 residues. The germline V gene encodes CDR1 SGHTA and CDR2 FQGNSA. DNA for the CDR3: TGTGCCAGCAGGTTTGGCGGGGACACCTACGAGCAGTACTTC. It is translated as CASRFGGDTYEQYF.

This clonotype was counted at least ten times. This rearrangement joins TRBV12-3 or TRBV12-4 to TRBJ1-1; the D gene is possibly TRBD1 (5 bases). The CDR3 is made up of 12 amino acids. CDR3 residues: CASRQSLREAFF. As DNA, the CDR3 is TGTGCTTCCCGACAGTCTCTCCGCGAAGCTTTCTTT.